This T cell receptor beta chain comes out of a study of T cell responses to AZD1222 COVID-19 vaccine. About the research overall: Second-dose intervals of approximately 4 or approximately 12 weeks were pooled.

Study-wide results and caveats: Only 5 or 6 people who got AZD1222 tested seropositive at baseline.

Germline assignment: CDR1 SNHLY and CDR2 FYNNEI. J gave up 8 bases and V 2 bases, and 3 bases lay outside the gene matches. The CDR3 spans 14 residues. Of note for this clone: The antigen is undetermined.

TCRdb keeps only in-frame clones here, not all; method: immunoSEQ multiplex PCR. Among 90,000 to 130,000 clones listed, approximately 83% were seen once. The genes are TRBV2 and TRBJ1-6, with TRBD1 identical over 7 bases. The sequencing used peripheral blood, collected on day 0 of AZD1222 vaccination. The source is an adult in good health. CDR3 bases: TGTGCCAGCAGTGAACTCAGGGGGGATTCACCCCTCCACTTT. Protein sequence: CASSELRGDSPLHF.